The 17 T cell receptor beta chains given below trace back to one sample, sequenced in a study of T cell responses to AZD1222 COVID-19 vaccine. Generated by immunoSEQ multiplex PCR, the TCRdb table keeps only in-frame clones and is missing some. The data hold about 84,000 clones, with 75% to 90% observed a single time. Specimen: peripheral blood, collected on day 0 of AZD1222 vaccination. Receptors originate from an adult in good health.

V gene TRBV10-3 combines with J gene TRBJ1-1; D ambiguous. The CDR3 has 13 amino acids. The V end was cut by 4 bases, the J end by 1 base, with 7 bases between. Germline loops: CDR1 ENHRY, CDR2 SYGVKD. As DNA, the CDR3 is TGTGCCATCAGTGGTACTGGGAACACTGAAGCTTTCTTT. Its translation: CAISGTGNTEAFF.

CDR3 region: CASRRQGRETQYF. The DNA of the CDR3 is TGTGCCAGCAGGCGACAGGGGAGGGAGACCCAGTACTTC. The rearrangement links TRBV6-5 to TRBJ2-5, with 8 positions matching TRBD1. V was pared by 6 bases and J by 5 bases, with 5 bases of the junction left unmatched. The V gene's germline CDR1 is MNHEY and CDR2 SVGAGI. The CDR3 sequence is 13 residues long.

V gene TRBV19 combines with J gene TRBJ1-5, with D perhaps TRBD1 (6 bases). The V and J ends lost 5 bases and 2 bases respectively, with 13 bases between them. The CDR3 length is 15 residues. CDR1 is LNHDA, CDR2 SQIVND, per germline (reference sequence). CDR3 amino acids: CASSPLRTGNQPQHF. The CDR3 DNA sequence: TGTGCCAGTAGTCCCCTCAGGACAGGCAATCAGCCCCAGCATTTT.

This chain links TRBV18 with TRBJ2-7; D is perhaps TRBD1 (5 bases). V gave up 2 bases and J gave up 2 bases, with 13 bases separating them. The CDR3 spans 15 residues. Germline assignment: CDR1 KGHSH and CDR2 LQKENI. CDR3 sequence: CASSPGQGNTYEQYF. CDR3 bases: TGTGCCAGCTCACCAGGGCAGGGAAACACCTACGAGCAGTACTTC.

The chain recombines TRBV18 with TRBJ2-5; D ambiguous. The CDR3 is 14 residues long. V gave up 3 bases and J gave up 0 bases, with 8 bases separating them. CDR1 is KGHSH and CDR2 is LQKENI in the germline V gene. The CDR3 DNA sequence: TGTGCCAGCTCACCCGGACGGAACCAAGAGACCCAGTACTTC. Protein product: CASSPGRNQETQYF.

The genes are TRBV6-5 and TRBJ2-7; 7 nucleotides align to TRBD2. The CDR3 has 15 amino acids. V shed 5 bases, J shed 2 bases, and the junction held 9 bases outside the gene matches. Germline V CDR1 and CDR2: MNHEY, SVGAGI. The CDR3: CASSTPSGPTYEQYF. The CDR3 nucleotides are TGTGCCAGCAGTACCCCTAGCGGACCGACCTACGAGCAGTACTTC.

The gene calls are TRBV11-2 and TRBJ2-7; either TRBD1 or TRBD2 may supply D (6 bases each). CDR1 is SGHAT, CDR2 FQNNGV, per germline. Trimming shortened V by 6 bases and J by 2 bases, and 29 bases separated the two germline ends. The CDR3 sequence is 19 residues long. The chain's CDR3 is CASSKIRDKGLRLTYEQYF. The CDR3 region has the DNA TGTGCCAGCAGTAAAATCCGGGACAAGGGACTCAGACTTACCTACGAGCAGTACTTC.

The chain has TRBV4-1 and TRBJ2-7; tentatively, D is TRBD1 or TRBD2 (5 bases each). CDR3 length equals 15 residues. Trimming took 4 bases from V and 5 from J, leaving 18 bases between them. The germline V gene encodes CDR1 MGHRA and CDR2 YSYEKL. The CDR3 spells CASSRIPSRDDEQYF. CDR3 DNA: TGCGCCAGCAGCCGTATTCCGAGCAGGGACGACGAGCAGTACTTC.

The sample holds one count of this clone. This rearrangement joins TRBV19 to TRBJ1-1; D unresolved. Between the trimmed V and J ends, which lost 3 bases and 3 bases, there was a span of 11 bases. Germline values: CDR1 LNHDA, CDR2 SQIVND (reference sequence). The CDR3 spans 14 residues. DNA of the CDR3: TGTGCCAGTAGTATCGGGGTATACTACACTGAAGCTTTCTTT. Translation: CASSIGVYYTEAFF.

The chain recombines TRBV7-9 with TRBJ2-7; perhaps TRBD2 as D (6 bases). The CDR3 sequence is 14 residues long. Germline lookup yields CDR1 SEHNR and CDR2 FQNEAQ (reference sequence). V shed 1 base and J shed 4 bases, with 11 bases lying between them. The CDR3 loop is CASSLGTTRYEQYF. In DNA form, the CDR3 reads TGTGCCAGCAGCTTAGGGACTACCCGATACGAGCAGTACTTC.

The J gene is TRBJ2-3, the V gene TRBV5-1; either TRBD1 or TRBD2 may supply D (5 bases each). The CDR3 extends over 15 amino acids. The germline V gene encodes CDR1 SGHRS and CDR2 YFSETQ. The V end was cut by 2 bases, the J end by 0 bases, with 10 bases between. CDR3 in amino acids: CASSFTGPSTDTQYF. Here the CDR3 DNA reads TGCGCCAGCAGCTTTACGGGACCTAGCACAGATACGCAGTATTTT. Filled out from reference TRBV5-1 and TRBJ2-3, the complete variable domain reads KAGVTQTPRYLIKTRGQQVTLSCSPISGHRSVSWYQQTPGQGLQFLFEYFSETQRNKGNFPGRFSGRQFSNSRSEMNVSTLELGDSALYLCASSFTGPSTDTQYFGPGTRLTVL.

This chain joins TRBV18 and TRBJ2-7; TRBD2 matches at 8 bases. The CDR3 extends over 14 amino acids. J gave up 3 bases and V 1 base, and 2 bases lay outside the gene matches. Germline loops: CDR1 KGHSH, CDR2 LQKENI. CDR3 nucleotide sequence: TGTGCCAGCTCACCACGGGGACTAGACTACGAGCAGTACTTC. Translated, it gives CASSPRGLDYEQYF.

The chain carries TRBV11-2 and TRBJ1-5; 9 nucleotides match TRBD1. The CDR3 sequence is 15 residues long. The trim removed 4 bases at V and 1 base at J, leaving 2 bases unmatched. Germline V gene lookup returns CDR1 SGHAT and CDR2 FQNNGV. CDR3 DNA sequence: TGTGCCAGCAGCTGGGGACAGGGCAGCAATCAGCCCCAGCATTTT. Amino acid sequence: CASSWGQGSNQPQHF.

The chain links TRBV7-2 to TRBJ2-7, with 11 positions matching TRBD2. CDR1 and CDR2 (germline): SGHTA, FQGNSA. Germline trimming cut 4 bases from V and 7 bases from J; bases unmatched to any gene: 12. The CDR3 contains 16 residues. CDR3 sequence: CASSSGVSGRASEQYF. In nucleotides, the CDR3 is TGTGCCAGCAGCTCCGGGGTTAGCGGGAGGGCCTCAGAGCAGTACTTC. The complete variable domain, with remaining parts taken from reference TRBV7-2 and TRBJ2-7, reads GAGVSQSPSNKVTEKGKDVELRCDPISGHTALYWYRQSLGQGLEFLIYFQGNSAPDKSGLPSDRFSAERTGGSVSTLTIQRTQQEDSAVYLCASSSGVSGRASEQYFGPGTRLTVT.

A word on this clone: The junction departs from germline at one end; a sequencing error may be responsible. The V gene is TRBV28, the J gene TRBJ1-2; possible D gene TRBD1, 5 bases. There are 15 residues in the CDR3. The germline V gene has CDR1 MDHEN and CDR2 SYDVKM. CDR3: CARSLRAGLGDGYTF. The DNA of the CDR3 is TGTGCCAGAAGTTTAAGGGCCGGTTTGGGGGATGGCTACACCTTC.

The rearrangement links TRBV15 to TRBJ2-2; a weak D match, TRBD2 (6 bases). CDR1 and CDR2 (germline): LNHNV, YYDKDF (reference sequence). V lost 1 base to trimming and J lost 3 bases, with 15 bases between them. The CDR3 covers 17 residues. The DNA for the CDR3 is TGTGCCACCAGCAGAGGGGCACCGGGACTCCACACCGGGGAGCTGTTTTTT. The encoded protein is CATSRGAPGLHTGELFF.

This clone was detected only once. The V call is TRBV28, the J call TRBJ1-1; 7 nucleotides match TRBD1. In germline, CDR1 is MDHEN, CDR2 SYDVKM. After removal of 7 bases from V and 1 base from J, the junction contained 9 bases not matched to a gene. This CDR3 comprises 15 residues. CDR3: CASTPTGPGNTEAFF. CDR3 coding DNA: TGTGCCAGCACCCCGACAGGGCCGGGGAACACTGAAGCTTTCTTT.